The 15 T cell receptor beta chains listed next were all sequenced from one sample in a study of blood T cell repertoires in COVID-19. Repertoires were generated with immunoSEQ multiplex PCR, while TCRdb's copy carries only in-frame clones and drops some. The sample holds 300,000 or so clones, 90% seen once. Sequencing input: peripheral blood. These receptors were obtained from a woman between 25 and 40 years old with COVID-19, enrolled during active disease.

V and J are TRBV7-7 and TRBJ1-3; a possible D gene is TRBD1 (6 bases). Trimming took off 5 bases at V and 5 bases at J, with 13 bases between the two ends. Per the germline V gene, CDR1 is SSHAT and CDR2 is FNYEAQ (reference sequence). The CDR3 is 14 amino acids. This chain's CDR3 is CASSPDSGRNTIYF. The CDR3, as DNA: TGTGCCAGCAGCCCGGACAGTGGAAGAAACACCATATATTTT.

The table lists this clone with a few counts. This chain links TRBV6-1 with TRBJ2-5; 8 bases map to TRBD1. The germline CDR1 and CDR2 sequences are MNHNS and SASEGT. The CDR3 spans 16 residues. The junction had 5 bases not matched to a gene; V was cut back by 1 base and J by 1 base. The CDR3 sequence: CASSEGGTGVQETQYF. The DNA for the CDR3 is TGTGCCAGCAGTGAAGGAGGGACAGGCGTCCAAGAGACCCAGTACTTC.

J is TRBJ2-7 and V is TRBV6-1, with a weak D call TRBD2 (5 bases). The CDR3 length is 15 residues. Germline CDR1 MNHNS, CDR2 SASEGT. Trimming took 2 bases from V and 0 from J, leaving 11 bases between them. CDR3 nucleotides: TGTGCCAGCAGTGAATCGGGGAGAAGCTCCTACGAGCAGTACTTC. Its protein product is CASSESGRSSYEQYF.

This clone appeared once. The chain links TRBV5-6 to TRBJ1-2, with D perhaps matching TRBD1 (5 bases). Deletions cut 3 bases from V and 5 bases from J, with 17 bases between. The CDR3 is 15 amino acids. Germline assignment: CDR1 SGHDT and CDR2 YYEEEE. CDR3 nucleotides: TGTGCCAGCAGCTACCCCACCTCGGACACGTATGGCTACACCTTC. This encodes CASSYPTSDTYGYTF.

As to this clone: This sample includes further DNA sequences coding for the same CDR3. J is TRBJ1-1 and V is TRBV5-1, with TRBD1 matching 9 bases. Trimming at V came to 3 bases and at J to 4 bases, leaving 4 bases not matched to a gene. This CDR3 is built from 14 residues. Germline loops: CDR1 SGHRS, CDR2 YFSETQ. The CDR3 nucleotides read TGCGCCAGCAGCTGGGGACAGGGTGGCACTGAAGCTTTCTTT. It specifies CASSWGQGGTEAFF.

This chain uses TRBV11-3 with TRBJ1-4; 9 positions match TRBD1. Germline values: CDR1 SGHNT, CDR2 YENEEA. J gave up 5 bases and V 3 bases, and 10 bases lay outside the gene matches. The CDR3 has 17 amino acids. The CDR3: CASSFRDREGGNEKLFF. The CDR3 DNA reads as TGTGCCAGCAGCTTCCGGGACAGGGAAGGGGGGAATGAAAAACTGTTTTTT.

The V gene is TRBV27, the J gene TRBJ1-1, with no clear D. The CDR3 extends over 15 amino acids. V gave up 0 bases and J gave up 0 bases, with 8 bases separating them. The germline gives CDR1 MNHEY, CDR2 SMNVEV (reference sequence). The CDR3 spells CASSLSVLMNTEAFF. The CDR3 nucleotides are TGTGCCAGCAGTTTATCCGTACTTATGAACACTGAAGCTTTCTTT.

The chain is built from TRBV11-2 and TRBJ1-1; 8 bases fit TRBD1. V trimming: 2 bases; J trimming: 3 bases; junction bases outside the gene matches: 8. The germline gives CDR1 SGHAT, CDR2 FQNNGV. The CDR3 has 16 residues. The CDR3 is CASSLSSTQGDTEAFF. Written as DNA, the CDR3 is TGTGCCAGCAGCTTATCTAGCACACAGGGGGACACTGAAGCTTTCTTT.

The chain couples TRBV6-6 to TRBJ2-5, with 8 bases that match TRBD1. J was trimmed by 5 bases and V by 6 bases; bases with no gene match: 5. Germline-derived CDR1 and CDR2 are MNHNY and SVGAGI (reference sequence). CDR3 length equals 13 residues. The CDR3 sequence is CASRPQGVETQYF. CDR3 nucleotides: TGTGCCAGCAGACCACAGGGGGTTGAGACCCAGTACTTC.

CDR3 DNA: TGTGCCAGCGCGCGGGACAGGGGTTATAATTCACCCCTCCACTTT. Translating gives CASARDRGYNSPLHF. This chain uses TRBV2 with TRBJ1-6, with TRBD1 identical over 10 bases. The CDR3 runs 15 residues. The trim removed 8 bases at V and 4 bases at J, leaving 5 bases unmatched. CDR1 and CDR2 from the germline V gene are SNHLY and FYNNEI.

This chain joins TRBV7-9 and TRBJ2-7, with 7 bases matching TRBD1. Germline CDR1 SEHNR, CDR2 FQNEAQ (reference sequence). The CDR3 length is 14 residues. The junction had 10 bases not matched to a gene; V was cut back by 5 bases and J by 6 bases. CDR3 residues: CASSPPGQKSEQYF. DNA for the CDR3: TGTGCCAGCAGCCCCCCGGGACAGAAGTCCGAGCAGTACTTC.

The chain combines TRBV2 with TRBJ2-3; D is unclear. The CDR3 consists of 14 residues. In germline, CDR1 is SNHLY, CDR2 FYNNEI. Trimming removed 10 bases at V and 3 bases at J, with 17 bases between. CDR3 in amino acids: CATLLRLETDTQYF. The DNA for the CDR3 is TGTGCCACCCTCCTACGATTAGAAACAGATACGCAGTATTTT.

The V call is TRBV29-1, the J call TRBJ1-4, with a possible D match to TRBD1 (6 bases). CDR3 size: 14 residues. From germline, CDR1 is SQVTM and CDR2 ANQGSEA. The ends were cut back, 0 bases at V and 1 base at J, with 6 bases in the middle. CDR3 nucleotides: TGCAGCGTTGAAGAGACAGGAACTAATGAAAAACTGTTTTTT. Its translation is CSVEETGTNEKLFF.

This chain joins TRBV12-3 or TRBV12-4 and TRBJ1-2, with 9 nucleotides matching TRBD1. The CDR3 runs to 13 residues. J was trimmed by 8 bases and V by 6 bases; bases with no gene match: 7. The CDR3 reads CASSSGQGSGYTF. DNA of the CDR3: TGTGCCAGCAGCTCGGGACAGGGATCCGGCTACACCTTC.

The chain uses TRBV24-1 and TRBJ2-3, with 13 bases aligning to TRBD2. Germline CDR1 and CDR2: KGHDR and SFDVKD. There are 17 residues in the CDR3. V was pared by 3 bases and J by 6 bases, with 8 bases of the junction left unmatched. The CDR3 region is CATSDAALAGGPDTQYF. CDR3 in DNA: TGTGCCACCAGTGATGCGGCACTAGCGGGAGGGCCGGATACGCAGTATTTT.